This TCR beta chain was identified during a study of T-cell reconstitution after alpha-beta-depleted transplantation in children. General study results and limits: It was newly produced T cells that mostly accounted for T-cell counts and diversity one year after transplant. Alpha-beta T cells present about two months after transplant were reported to originate from several hundred expanded graft clones.

Germline CDR1 DFQATT, CDR2 SNEGSKA (reference sequence). V dropped 5 bases and J dropped 0; count of bases not matched to a gene: 6. The CDR3 spans 16 residues. Unique molecular identifiers were incorporated when the TCRbeta library was constructed. TCRdb passed the PCR reads through MiXCR, listing each CDR3 protein once. The sample lists some 150,000 distinct CDR3 sequences; about 9% were seen once. This clonotype was recorded a few times. Its antigen is not known. The chain is built from TRBV20-1 and TRBJ2-3; 12 nucleotides line up with TRBD2. This receptor was identified in a female patient aged 2-9 years who had a stem cell transplant for congenital amegakaryocytic thrombocytopenia, so the T cells may come from the graft donor. This sample comprised PBMCs, mostly from graft donor cells, obtained 180 days after TCRalphabeta/CD19-depleted stem cell transplant. Written as DNA, the CDR3 is TGCAGTGCTCCGGGACTAGCGGGCCCTAGCACAGATACGCAGTATTTT. Translation: CSAPGLAGPSTDTQYF.